The 7 T cell receptor beta chains below were found in one sample sequenced in a study of shared T cell receptors in the human thymus. The protocol was immunoSEQ multiplex PCR, while the TCRdb copy is restricted to in-frame clones and leaves out a portion. The top ten clones hold approximately 0.013% of a sample with roughly 500,000 clones, around 78% of them seen once. Another study also made use of these data, one on human thymus T cells.

The sample consisted of thymocytes. These receptors were collected from a boy in the first two years of life with a congenital heart defect.

The chain joins TRBV1 to TRBJ2-1; the D call of TRBD1 is as the table states it, not checked on the DNA. TRBV1 is a known pseudogene. This CDR3 contains 19 residues. The CDR3 sequence: CTSSQDLGPVPESYNEQFF. The CDR3 region has the DNA TGCACCAGCAGCCAAGATCTTGGGCCAGTCCCCGAGTCCTACAATGAGCAGTTCTTC.

The rearrangement uses TRBV5-4 and TRBJ2-1, with a possible D match to TRBD2 (5 bases). The length of the CDR3 is 15 residues. CDR1 is SGHNT, CDR2 YYREEE, per germline (reference sequence). The V gene lost 1 base and the J gene lost 6 bases, with 14 bases spanning the gap. CDR3 DNA: TGTGCCAGCAGCTTGTCTAGCTCCTTTTCCAATGAGCAGTTCTTC. Its translation is CASSLSSSFSNEQFF.

This clone was recorded a few times. The rearrangement joins TRBV19 to TRBJ1-2, with TRBD1 identical over 9 bases. CDR1 LNHDA and CDR2 SQIVND come from the germline V gene (reference sequence). The CDR3 runs 14 residues. Trimming at V came to 6 bases and at J to 6 bases, leaving 8 bases not matched to a gene. The CDR3 DNA reads TGTGCCAGTAGCCTCCGGGACAGGGAGGATGGCTACACCTTC. As protein: CASSLRDREDGYTF. The whole variable domain, remainder taken from reference TRBV19 and TRBJ1-2, is DGGITQSPKYLFRKEGQNVTLSCEQNLNHDAMYWYRQDPGQGLRLIYYSQIVNDFQKGDIAEGYSVSREKKESFPLTVTSAQKNPTAFYLCASSLRDREDGYTFGSGTRLTVV.

This clone was observed a few times. This chain joins TRBV6-6 and TRBJ1-3; no reliable D call. Deletions cut 10 bases from V and 4 bases from J, with 11 bases between. Germline assignment: CDR1 MNHNY and CDR2 SVGAGI (reference sequence). The CDR3 is 12 amino acids. The CDR3 sequence: CATSRGGNTIYF. For the CDR3, the DNA is TGTGCCACCTCCCGGGGAGGAAACACCATATATTTT.

This chain connects TRBV27 to TRBJ2-3; D uncertain. The CDR3 has 12 amino acids. From germline, CDR1 is MNHEY and CDR2 SMNVEV (reference sequence). Trimming left V 9 bases short and J 7 bases short, with 14 bases between. This CDR3 is CASRSEPYTQYF. CDR3 coding DNA: TGTGCCAGTAGGAGCGAGCCCTATACGCAGTATTTT.

The chain recombines TRBV18 with TRBJ1-4; 7 positions agree with TRBD1. The germline V gene has CDR1 KGHSH and CDR2 LQKENI. This CDR3 is built from 15 residues. Trimming took 4 bases from V and 5 from J; bases not matched to a gene: 7. The CDR3 loop reads CASSQEGRGNEKLFF. The CDR3 coding sequence is TGTGCCAGCTCACAAGAGGGCAGGGGGAATGAAAAACTGTTTTTT.

The CDR3 protein is CASSLEGVRRDYGYTF. The CDR3 nucleotides read TGTGCCAGCAGCTTGGAGGGAGTTCGGCGGGACTATGGCTACACCTTC. The rearrangement uses TRBV5-6 and TRBJ1-2, with no clear D. Per the germline V gene, CDR1 is SGHDT and CDR2 is YYEEEE. This CDR3 contains 16 residues. V shed 0 bases and J shed 3 bases, with 15 bases lying between them.